This entry describes one T cell receptor beta chain. CDR3 length: 13 amino acids. Trimming stripped 11 bases from V and 5 bases from J, with 16 bases between. Per the germline V gene, CDR1 is SNHLY and CDR2 is FYNNEI. Authors' data handling: Cell counts per sample came from amplifying reference gene primers. Generated by immunoSEQ multiplex PCR, the TCRdb table keeps only in-frame clones and is missing some. The DNA gave D and trimming, while V, J and clone size come from that table. The repertoire holds about 190,000 clones, with over 80% as singletons. This specimen comes from a study of blood T cell repertoires in COVID-19. Study background: Samples representing acute and convalescent COVID-19 were sourced from the United States, Italy and Spain. T cells, B-cell-depleted T cells, or PBMCs supplied cDNA or gDNA.

V and J are TRBV2 and TRBJ2-1, with a tentative D call TRBD2 (6 bases). This sequence originates from a woman aged 25-40 years with acute or convalescent COVID-19. The sample consisted of peripheral blood. The CDR3 DNA sequence: TGTGCCCGGAGGGGCGGGACCGACAATGAGCAGTTCTTC. Translation gives CARRGGTDNEQFF.